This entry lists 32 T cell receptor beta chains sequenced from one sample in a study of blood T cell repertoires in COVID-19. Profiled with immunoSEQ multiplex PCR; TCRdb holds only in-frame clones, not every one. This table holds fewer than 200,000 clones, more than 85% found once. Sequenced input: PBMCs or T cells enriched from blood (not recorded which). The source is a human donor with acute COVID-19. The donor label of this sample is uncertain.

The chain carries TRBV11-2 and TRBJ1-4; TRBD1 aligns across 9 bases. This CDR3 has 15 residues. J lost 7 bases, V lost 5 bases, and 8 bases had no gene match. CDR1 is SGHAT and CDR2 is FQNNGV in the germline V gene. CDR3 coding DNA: TGTGCCAGCAGCACCTGGGACAGGGAGGGTGAAAAACTGTTTTTT. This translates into CASSTWDREGEKLFF.

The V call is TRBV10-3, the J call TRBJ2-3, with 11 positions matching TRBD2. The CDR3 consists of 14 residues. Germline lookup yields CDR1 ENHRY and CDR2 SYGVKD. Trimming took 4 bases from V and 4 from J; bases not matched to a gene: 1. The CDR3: CAISGLAGSDTQYF. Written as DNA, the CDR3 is TGTGCCATCAGTGGACTAGCGGGGTCAGATACGCAGTATTTT.

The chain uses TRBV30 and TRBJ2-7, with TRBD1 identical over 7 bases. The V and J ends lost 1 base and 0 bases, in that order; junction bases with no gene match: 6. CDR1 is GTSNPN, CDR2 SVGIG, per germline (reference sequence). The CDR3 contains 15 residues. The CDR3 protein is CAWSGSGTVSYEQYF. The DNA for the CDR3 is TGTGCCTGGAGTGGGTCCGGGACAGTCTCCTACGAGCAGTACTTC.

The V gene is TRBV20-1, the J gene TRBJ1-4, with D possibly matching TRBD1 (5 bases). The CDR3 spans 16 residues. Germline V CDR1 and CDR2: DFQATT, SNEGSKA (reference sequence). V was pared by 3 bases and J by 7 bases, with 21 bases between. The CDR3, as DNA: TGCAGTGCTAGTTGTTCTGCTGGGGACTGTGTTGAAAAACTGTTTTTT. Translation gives CSASCSAGDCVEKLFF.

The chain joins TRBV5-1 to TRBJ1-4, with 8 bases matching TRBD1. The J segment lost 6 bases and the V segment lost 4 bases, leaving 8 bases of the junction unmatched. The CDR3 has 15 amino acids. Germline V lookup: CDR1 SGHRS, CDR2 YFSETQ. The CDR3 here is CASSGQGRVDEKLFF. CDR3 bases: TGCGCCAGCAGCGGACAGGGACGGGTGGATGAAAAACTGTTTTTT.

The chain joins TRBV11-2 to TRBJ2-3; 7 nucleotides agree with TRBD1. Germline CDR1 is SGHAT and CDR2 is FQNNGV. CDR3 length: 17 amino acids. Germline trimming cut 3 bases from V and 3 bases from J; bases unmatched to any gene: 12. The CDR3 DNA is TGTGCCAGCAGCTTGACAGGGTCAAGATTTAGTACAGATACGCAGTATTTT. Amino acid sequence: CASSLTGSRFSTDTQYF.

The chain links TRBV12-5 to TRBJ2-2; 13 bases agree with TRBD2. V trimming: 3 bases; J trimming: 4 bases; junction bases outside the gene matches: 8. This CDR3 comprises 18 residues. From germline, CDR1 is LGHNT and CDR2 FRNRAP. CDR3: CASGFGLAGASITGELFF. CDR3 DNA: TGTGCTAGTGGTTTTGGACTAGCGGGGGCATCGATCACCGGGGAGCTGTTTTTT. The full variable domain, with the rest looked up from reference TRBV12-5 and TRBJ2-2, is DARVTQTPRHKVTEMGQEVTMRCQPILGHNTVFWYRQTMMQGLELLAYFRNRAPLDDSGMPKDRFSAEMPDATLATLKIQPSEPRDSAVYFCASGFGLAGASITGELFFGEGSRLTVL.

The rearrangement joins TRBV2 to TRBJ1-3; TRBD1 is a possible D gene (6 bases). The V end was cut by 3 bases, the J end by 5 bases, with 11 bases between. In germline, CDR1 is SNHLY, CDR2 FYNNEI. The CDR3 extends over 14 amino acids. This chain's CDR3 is CASSDYTGRNTIYF. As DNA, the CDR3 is TGTGCCAGCAGTGACTATACAGGGAGAAACACCATATATTTT.

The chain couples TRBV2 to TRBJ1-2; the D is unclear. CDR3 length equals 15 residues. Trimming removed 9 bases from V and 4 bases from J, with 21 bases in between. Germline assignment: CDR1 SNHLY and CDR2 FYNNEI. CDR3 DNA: TGTGCCAGTAAACCCCAGCAAGATCCGGGCTATGGCTACACCTTC. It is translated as CASKPQQDPGYGYTF.

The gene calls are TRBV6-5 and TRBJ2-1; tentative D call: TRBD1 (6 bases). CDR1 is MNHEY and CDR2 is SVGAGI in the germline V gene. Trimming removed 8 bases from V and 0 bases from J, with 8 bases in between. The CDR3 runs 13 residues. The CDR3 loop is CASRQDSYNEQFF. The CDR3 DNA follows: TGTGCCAGCCGACAGGACTCCTACAATGAGCAGTTCTTC.

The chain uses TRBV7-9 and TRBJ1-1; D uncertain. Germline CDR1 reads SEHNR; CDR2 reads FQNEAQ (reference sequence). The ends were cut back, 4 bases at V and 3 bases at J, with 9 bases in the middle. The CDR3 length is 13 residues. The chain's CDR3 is CASSSGKDTEAFF. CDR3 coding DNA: TGTGCCAGCAGCTCGGGTAAGGACACTGAAGCTTTCTTT.

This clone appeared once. DNA of the CDR3: TGTGCCAGCAGTTCCAGGGGGTGGGCTAACTATGGCTACACCTTC. This gives the protein CASSSRGWANYGYTF. The chain combines TRBV6-5 with TRBJ1-2; 7 bases map to TRBD1. Germline loops: CDR1 MNHEY, CDR2 SVGAGI. Trimming removed 4 bases from V and 0 bases from J; junction bases left unmatched: 5. CDR3 size: 15 residues.

DNA of the CDR3: TGTGCCACCAGTGATGGACTTAGGCAGCCCCAGCATTTT. Translation: CATSDGLRQPQHF. This chain links TRBV24-1 with TRBJ1-5; D is uncertain. The CDR3 totals 13 residues. Trimming shortened V by 3 bases and J by 7 bases, and 9 bases separated the two germline ends. CDR1 is KGHDR and CDR2 is SFDVKD in the germline V gene.

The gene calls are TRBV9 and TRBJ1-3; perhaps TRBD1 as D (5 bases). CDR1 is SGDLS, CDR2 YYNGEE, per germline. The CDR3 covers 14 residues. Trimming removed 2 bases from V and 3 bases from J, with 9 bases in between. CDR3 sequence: CASSVQGGGNTIYF. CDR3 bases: TGTGCCAGCAGCGTTCAGGGTGGTGGAAACACCATATATTTT. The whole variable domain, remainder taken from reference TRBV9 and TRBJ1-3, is DSGVTQTPKHLITATGQRVTLRCSPRSGDLSVYWYQQSLDQGLQFLIQYYNGEERAKGNILERFSAQQFPDLHSELNLSSLELGDSALYFCASSVQGGGNTIYFGEGSWLTVV.

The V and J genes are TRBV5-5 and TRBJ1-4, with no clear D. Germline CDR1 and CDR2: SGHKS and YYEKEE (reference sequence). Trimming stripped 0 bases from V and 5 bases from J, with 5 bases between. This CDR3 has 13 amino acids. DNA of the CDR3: TGTGCCAGCAGCTTGGGCAGGAATGAAAAACTGTTTTTT. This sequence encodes CASSLGRNEKLFF.

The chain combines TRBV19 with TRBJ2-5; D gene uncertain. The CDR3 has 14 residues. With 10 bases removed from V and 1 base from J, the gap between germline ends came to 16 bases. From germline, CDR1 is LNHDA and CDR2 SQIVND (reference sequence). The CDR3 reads CATSAAVLQETQYF. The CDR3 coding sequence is TGTGCCACCTCGGCGGCGGTCCTCCAAGAGACCCAGTACTTC.

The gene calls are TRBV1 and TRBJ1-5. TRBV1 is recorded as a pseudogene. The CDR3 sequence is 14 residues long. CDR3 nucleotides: TGCACCAGCACCGATCATCTACATCCGGGACCCCAGCATTTT. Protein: CTSTDHLHPGPQHF.

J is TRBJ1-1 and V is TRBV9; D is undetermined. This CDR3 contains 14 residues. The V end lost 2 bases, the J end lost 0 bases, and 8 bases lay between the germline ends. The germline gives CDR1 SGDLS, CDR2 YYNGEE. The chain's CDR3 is CASSVSGVNTEAFF. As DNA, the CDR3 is TGTGCCAGCAGCGTCTCCGGGGTGAACACTGAAGCTTTCTTT.

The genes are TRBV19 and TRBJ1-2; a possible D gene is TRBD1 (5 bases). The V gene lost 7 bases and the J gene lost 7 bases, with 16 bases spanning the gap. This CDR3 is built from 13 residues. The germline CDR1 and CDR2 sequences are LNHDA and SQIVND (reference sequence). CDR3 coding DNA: TGTGCCAGTACGACCTTAGACAGTACTGGCTACACCTTC. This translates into CASTTLDSTGYTF. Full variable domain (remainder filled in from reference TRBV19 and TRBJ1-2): DGGITQSPKYLFRKEGQNVTLSCEQNLNHDAMYWYRQDPGQGLRLIYYSQIVNDFQKGDIAEGYSVSREKKESFPLTVTSAQKNPTAFYLCASTTLDSTGYTFGSGTRLTVV.

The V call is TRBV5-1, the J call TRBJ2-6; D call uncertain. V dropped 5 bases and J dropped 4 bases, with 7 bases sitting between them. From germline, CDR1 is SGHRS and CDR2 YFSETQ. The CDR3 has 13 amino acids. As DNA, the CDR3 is TGCGCCAGCAGACAGCCGGGGGCCAACGTCCTGACTTTC. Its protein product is CASRQPGANVLTF.

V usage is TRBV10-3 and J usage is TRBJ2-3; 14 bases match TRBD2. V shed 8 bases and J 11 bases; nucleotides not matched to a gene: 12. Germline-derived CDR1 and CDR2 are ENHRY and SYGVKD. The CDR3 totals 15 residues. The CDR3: CAIERLAGGEWRQYF. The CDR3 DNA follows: TGTGCCATCGAACGACTAGCGGGGGGGGAGTGGAGGCAGTATTTT.

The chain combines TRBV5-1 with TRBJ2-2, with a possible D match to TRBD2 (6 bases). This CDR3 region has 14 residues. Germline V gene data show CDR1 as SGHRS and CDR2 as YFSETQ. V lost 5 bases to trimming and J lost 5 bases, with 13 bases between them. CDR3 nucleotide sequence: TGCGCCAGCAGAACGCCCGGGGGTACCGGGGAGCTGTTTTTT. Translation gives CASRTPGGTGELFF.

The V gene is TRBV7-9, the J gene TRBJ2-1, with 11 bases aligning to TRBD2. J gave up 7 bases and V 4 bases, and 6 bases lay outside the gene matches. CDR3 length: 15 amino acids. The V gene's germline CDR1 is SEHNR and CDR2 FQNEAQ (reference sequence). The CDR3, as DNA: TGTGCCAGCAGCTCGGGACTAGCGGTGGTAAATGAGCAGTTCTTC. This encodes CASSSGLAVVNEQFF.

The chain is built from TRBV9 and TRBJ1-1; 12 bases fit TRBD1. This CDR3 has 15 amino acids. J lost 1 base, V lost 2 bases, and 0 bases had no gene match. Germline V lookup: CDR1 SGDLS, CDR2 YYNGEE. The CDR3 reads CASSVGQGANTEAFF. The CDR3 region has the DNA TGTGCCAGCAGCGTGGGACAGGGGGCGAACACTGAAGCTTTCTTT.

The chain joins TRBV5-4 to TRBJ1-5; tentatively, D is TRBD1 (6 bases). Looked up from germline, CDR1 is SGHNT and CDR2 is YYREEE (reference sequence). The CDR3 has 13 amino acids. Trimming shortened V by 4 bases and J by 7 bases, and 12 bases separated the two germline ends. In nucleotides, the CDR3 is TGTGCCAGCAGCAAAGGGGGAGACCAGCCCCAGCATTTT. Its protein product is CASSKGGDQPQHF.

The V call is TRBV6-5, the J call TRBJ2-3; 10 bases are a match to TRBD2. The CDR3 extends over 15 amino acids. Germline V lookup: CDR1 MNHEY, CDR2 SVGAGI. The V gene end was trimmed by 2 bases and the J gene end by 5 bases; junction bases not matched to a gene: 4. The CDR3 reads CASSYQRGGRDTQYF. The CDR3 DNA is TGTGCCAGCAGTTACCAGCGGGGGGGTAGAGATACGCAGTATTTT.

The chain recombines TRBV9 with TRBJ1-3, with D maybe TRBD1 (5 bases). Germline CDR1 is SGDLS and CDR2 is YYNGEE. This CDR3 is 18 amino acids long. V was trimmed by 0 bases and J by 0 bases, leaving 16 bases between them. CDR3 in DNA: TGTGCCAGCAGCGTAGATCGCGGCAGGGCTAGCTCTGGAAACACCATATATTTT. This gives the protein CASSVDRGRASSGNTIYF.

The CDR3 loop reads CASSLEAQGAGGYTF. CDR3 DNA: TGCGCCAGCAGCTTGGAGGCGCAGGGGGCAGGCGGCTACACCTTC. The chain combines TRBV5-1 with TRBJ1-2, with 8 bases matching TRBD1. Losses at the gene ends were 0 bases for V and 8 bases for J; bases not matched to a gene: 9. This CDR3 region has 15 residues. Germline lookup yields CDR1 SGHRS and CDR2 YFSETQ.

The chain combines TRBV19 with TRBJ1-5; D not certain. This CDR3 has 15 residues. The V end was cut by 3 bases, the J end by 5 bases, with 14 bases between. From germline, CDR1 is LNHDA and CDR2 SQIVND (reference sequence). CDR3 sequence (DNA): TGTGCCAGTAGTATGGAGGAACCGACGTATCAGCCCCAGCATTTT. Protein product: CASSMEEPTYQPQHF.

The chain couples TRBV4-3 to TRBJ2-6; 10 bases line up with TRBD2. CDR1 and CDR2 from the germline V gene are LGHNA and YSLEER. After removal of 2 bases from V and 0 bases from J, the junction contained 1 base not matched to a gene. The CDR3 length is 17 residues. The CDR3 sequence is CASSQSGGGSGANVLTF. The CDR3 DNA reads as TGCGCCAGCAGCCAAAGCGGGGGGGGCTCTGGGGCCAACGTCCTGACTTTC.

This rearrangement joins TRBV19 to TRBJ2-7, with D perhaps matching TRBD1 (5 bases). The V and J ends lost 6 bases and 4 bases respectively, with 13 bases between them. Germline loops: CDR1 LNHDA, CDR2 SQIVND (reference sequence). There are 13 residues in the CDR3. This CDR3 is CASSPGNSYEQYF. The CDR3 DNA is TGTGCCAGTAGCCCAGGGAACAGTTACGAGCAGTACTTC.

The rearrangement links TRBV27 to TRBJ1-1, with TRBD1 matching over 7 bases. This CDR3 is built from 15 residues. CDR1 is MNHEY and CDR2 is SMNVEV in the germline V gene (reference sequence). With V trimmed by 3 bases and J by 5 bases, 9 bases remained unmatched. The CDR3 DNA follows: TGTGCCAGCAGTTTCCTACCCCAGGGGGGTACTGAAGCTTTCTTT. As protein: CASSFLPQGGTEAFF.